The clone carrying this T cell receptor beta chain was seen repeatedly, ten times or more. The antigen is undetermined. The CDR3 runs to 15 residues. V was cut by 2 bases and J by 4 bases, with 17 bases left in between. Germline V gives CDR1 DFQATT, CDR2 SNEGSKA (reference sequence). Broader study findings: In terms of TCR gene usage, tumor memory CD4+ T cells clustered together with blood and lymph node memory CD4+ cells, as well as with lymph node naive CD4+ cells.

CD25-based Treg depletion was applied to purified naive CD4+ T cells. After constant-region reverse-primer amplification, full-length variable regions underwent semi-nested PCR with Nested Universal Primer A. MiXCR was run by TCRdb on the 5' RACE reads, yielding one entry per CDR3 protein. The data show roughly 52,000 distinct CDR3 sequences, under 20% seen once. This clonotype originated in a female donor with breast cancer. The sample comprised naive CD4+ T cells sorted from blood. The subset is: naive CD4+ T cells, CD4+CD45RA+CD25-. V usage is TRBV20-1 and J usage is TRBJ1-2; D perhaps matches TRBD1 (5 bases). The CDR3 DNA follows: TGCAGTGCTAGAACCCCCCTTGGGGCGGCCTATGGCTACACCTTC. It translates to CSARTPLGAAYGYTF.